This T cell receptor beta chain was identified during a study of T-cell reconstitution after alpha-beta-depleted transplantation in children. Unique molecular identifiers were incorporated when the TCRbeta library was constructed. TCRdb fed the PCR reads into MiXCR, producing one record per CDR3 protein. Among roughly 350,000 distinct CDR3 sequences listed, about a sixth were seen once. This clonotype was recorded a few times. The antigen is unknown. Study findings and constraints: At around two months after transplant, the alpha-beta T cells were reportedly derived from several hundred expanded clones that came from non-depleted graft cells. From newly produced T cells came most of the T-cell counts and diversity one year after transplant.

Trimming took off 1 base at V and 3 bases at J, with 13 bases between the two ends. Germline V gene data show CDR1 as SGHAT and CDR2 as FQNNGV. The CDR3 runs 16 residues. This clonotype originated in a male patient aged 2-15 years who had a stem cell transplant for acute lymphoblastic leukemia, so the T cells may come from the graft donor. The material sequenced was PBMCs, mostly from graft donor cells, taken 360 days after TCRalphabeta/CD19-depleted stem cell transplant. This chain uses TRBV11-2 with TRBJ2-1, with D unclear. CDR3 loop: CASSLGLALNYNEQFF. In DNA form, the CDR3 reads TGTGCCAGCAGCTTAGGACTGGCTTTGAACTACAATGAGCAGTTCTTC.